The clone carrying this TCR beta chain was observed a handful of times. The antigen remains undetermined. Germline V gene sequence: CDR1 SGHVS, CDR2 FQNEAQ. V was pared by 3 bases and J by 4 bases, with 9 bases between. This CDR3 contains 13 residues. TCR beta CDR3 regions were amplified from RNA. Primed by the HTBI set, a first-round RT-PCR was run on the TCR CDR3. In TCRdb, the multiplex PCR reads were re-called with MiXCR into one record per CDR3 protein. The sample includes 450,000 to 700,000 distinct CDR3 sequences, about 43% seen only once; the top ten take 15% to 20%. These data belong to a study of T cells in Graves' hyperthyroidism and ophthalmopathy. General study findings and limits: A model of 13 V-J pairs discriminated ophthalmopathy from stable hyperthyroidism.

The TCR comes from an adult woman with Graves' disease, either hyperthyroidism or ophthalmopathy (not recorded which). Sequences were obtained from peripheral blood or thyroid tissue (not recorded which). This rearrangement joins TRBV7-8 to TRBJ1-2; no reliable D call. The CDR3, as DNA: TGTGCCAGCAGCTTTGCCAGAGCCTATGGCTACACCTTC. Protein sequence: CASSFARAYGYTF.